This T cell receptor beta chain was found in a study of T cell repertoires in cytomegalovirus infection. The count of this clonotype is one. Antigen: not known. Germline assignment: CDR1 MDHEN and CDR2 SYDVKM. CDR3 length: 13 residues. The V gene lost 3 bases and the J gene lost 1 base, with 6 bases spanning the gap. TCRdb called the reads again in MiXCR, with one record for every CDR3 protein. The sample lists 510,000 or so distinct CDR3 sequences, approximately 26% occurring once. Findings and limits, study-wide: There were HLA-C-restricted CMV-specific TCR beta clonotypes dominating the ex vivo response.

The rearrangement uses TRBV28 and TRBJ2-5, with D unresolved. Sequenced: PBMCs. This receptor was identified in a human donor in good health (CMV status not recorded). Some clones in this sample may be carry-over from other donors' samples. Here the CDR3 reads CASSLHLQETQYF. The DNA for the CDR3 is TGTGCCAGCAGTTTGCATCTCCAAGAGACCCAGTACTTC.